The 14 T cell receptor beta chains given below trace back to one sample, sequenced in a study of shared clonotypes between healthy human individuals. The method was immunoSEQ multiplex PCR; TCRdb's version includes in-frame clones alone and lacks a portion of them. This sample has approximately 320,000 clones, with around 86% found just once. The sequencing input was memory CD8+ T cells sorted from blood. Subset here: CD45RO+ cells pooled with CCR7-negative TemRA cells. These receptors originate from a man aged 18-30 years in good health.

The chain couples TRBV6-5 to TRBJ2-7; D may be TRBD1 (5 bases). The length of the CDR3 is 15 residues. Trimming cost V 0 bases and J 0 bases, with 9 bases left between them. Germline CDR1 MNHEY, CDR2 SVGAGI. The CDR3 bases are TGTGCCAGCAGTTACTCGAATGGGGCCTCCTACGAGCAGTACTTC. The encoded protein is CASSYSNGASYEQYF.

The chain couples TRBV7-9 to TRBJ2-7; D is ambiguous. CDR3 length: 13 residues. From germline, CDR1 is SEHNR and CDR2 FQNEAQ (reference sequence). V lost 6 bases and J lost 0, with 9 bases in between. The CDR3 region has the DNA TGTGCCAGCAGTCAGGTCGGCTCCTACGAGCAGTACTTC. It codes for CASSQVGSYEQYF. The full variable domain, its missing parts supplied by reference TRBV7-9 and TRBJ2-7, is DTGVSQNPRHKITKRGQNVTFRCDPISEHNRLYWYRQTLGQGPEFLTYFQNEAQLEKSRLLSDRFSAERPKGSFSTLEIQRTEQGDSAMYLCASSQVGSYEQYFGPGTRLTVT.

The chain is built from TRBV11-2 and TRBJ2-3; D is possibly TRBD2 (6 bases). CDR3 size: 17 residues. Germline CDR1 reads SGHAT; CDR2 reads FQNNGV. Trimming removed 1 base from V and 3 bases from J, with 17 bases in between. The CDR3 DNA follows: TGTGCCAGCAGCTTAGTGGGGGGAGGCTGGACTACAGATACGCAGTATTTT. It yields the protein CASSLVGGGWTTDTQYF.

V gene TRBV9 combines with J gene TRBJ2-3; D is unclear. Germline V gene sequence: CDR1 SGDLS, CDR2 YYNGEE. Deletions cut 3 bases from V and 2 bases from J, with 10 bases between. The CDR3 spans 14 residues. The DNA of the CDR3 is TGTGCCAGCAGCGAAGTGGGAAACACAGATACGCAGTATTTT. Protein sequence: CASSEVGNTDTQYF.

The V and J genes are TRBV4-2 and TRBJ1-3; D perhaps matches TRBD1 (5 bases). CDR3 length: 16 amino acids. V gave up 2 bases and J gave up 4 bases, with 15 bases separating them. Germline CDR1 is LGHNA and CDR2 is YNFKEQ. The CDR3 DNA reads as TGTGCCAGCAGCCAAAAGACCAACGGGGACGGAAACACCATATATTTT. Protein product: CASSQKTNGDGNTIYF.

V gene TRBV27 combines with J gene TRBJ2-7; 9 nucleotides match TRBD1. The V gene's germline CDR1 is MNHEY and CDR2 SMNVEV (reference sequence). The CDR3 spans 14 residues. The V and J ends lost 5 bases and 1 base, in that order; junction bases with no gene match: 3. The CDR3 here is CASSAGTGSYEQYF. The CDR3 bases are TGTGCCAGCAGTGCCGGGACAGGGTCCTACGAGCAGTACTTC.

The chain joins TRBV9 to TRBJ1-1; TRBD1 matches 9 bases. Germline-derived CDR1 and CDR2 are SGDLS and YYNGEE. The length of the CDR3 is 15 residues. Trimming cost V 4 bases and J 4 bases; bases outside gene matches: 8. As DNA, the CDR3 is TGTGCCAGCAGCTCCACAGGGGGCAGCGGCACTGAAGCTTTCTTT. Residues: CASSSTGGSGTEAFF.

The rearrangement links TRBV30 to TRBJ1-1; the D gene is possibly TRBD1 (5 bases). This CDR3 is built from 15 residues. Germline lookup yields CDR1 GTSNPN and CDR2 SVGIG (reference sequence). Trimming pared 3 bases from V and 1 base from J, leaving 15 bases between. In DNA form, the CDR3 reads TGTGCCTGGAGCCTAGGATACGGGACGAACACTGAAGCTTTCTTT. Translation gives CAWSLGYGTNTEAFF. Full variable domain (outside the CDR3, taken from reference TRBV30 and TRBJ1-1): SQTIHQWPATLVQPVGSPLSLECTVEGTSNPNLYWYRQAAGRGLQLLFYSVGIGQISSEVPQNLSASRPQDRQFILSSKKLLLSDSGFYLCAWSLGYGTNTEAFFGQGTRLTVV.

This clone was counted once. Other nucleotide sequences in the sample specify the same CDR3. The chain is built from TRBV7-6 and TRBJ2-7; D is unclear. V lost 1 base, J lost 2 bases, and 6 bases lay in between. CDR3 length: 13 amino acids. Germline V CDR1 and CDR2: SGHVS, FNYEAQ. CDR3 residues: CASSLDPTYEQYF. The CDR3, as DNA: TGTGCCAGCAGCTTAGACCCGACCTACGAGCAGTACTTC.

CDR3 sequence: CASSWTSGKTDTQYF. The CDR3, as DNA: TGTGCCAGCAGTTGGACTAGCGGGAAAACAGATACGCAGTATTTT. The V gene is TRBV6-5, the J gene TRBJ2-3, with 12 bases lining up with TRBD2. This CDR3 is 15 amino acids long. V gave up 4 bases and J gave up 3 bases; unmatched junction bases: 2. Per the germline V gene, CDR1 is MNHEY and CDR2 is SVGAGI.

V is TRBV5-4 and J is TRBJ2-3; possibly TRBD1 or TRBD2 for D (5 bases each). The germline CDR1 and CDR2 sequences are SGHNT and YYREEE (reference sequence). Trimming pared 4 bases from V and 4 bases from J, leaving 22 bases between. The CDR3 is 17 amino acids. The CDR3 nucleotides read TGTGCCAGCAGCCGAACGAGGGGCCCCTGGGTCGCAGATACGCAGTATTTT. Its protein product is CASSRTRGPWVADTQYF.

The chain combines TRBV25-1 with TRBJ2-7; D is uncertain. CDR3 size: 16 residues. Germline V lookup: CDR1 MGHDK, CDR2 SYGVNS. Trimming removed 3 bases at V and 2 bases at J, with 17 bases between. DNA of the CDR3: TGTGCCAGCAGTGACCCAAAGACCCACGGACCCTACGAGCAGTACTTC. It codes for CASSDPKTHGPYEQYF.

This clone was counted once. The chain employs TRBV9 and TRBJ2-5, with 9 bases identical to TRBD2. The CDR3 contains 16 residues. Germline loops: CDR1 SGDLS, CDR2 YYNGEE. V lost 3 bases and J lost 3; bases outside the gene matches: 9. CDR3 DNA: TGTGCCAGCAGCGAGGGGTTAGCGGGGGTCAAAGAGACCCAGTACTTC. It is translated as CASSEGLAGVKETQYF.

The chain combines TRBV30 with TRBJ1-1, with D possibly being TRBD1 (6 bases). V was trimmed by 2 bases and J by 6 bases, leaving 16 bases between them. This CDR3 is built from 14 residues. From germline, CDR1 is GTSNPN and CDR2 SVGIG (reference sequence). The CDR3 DNA is TGTGCCTGGAGTCCGGGCCAGGGGAGCCCTGAAGCTTTCTTT. Protein: CAWSPGQGSPEAFF.